The 21 T cell receptor beta chains given below trace back to one sample, sequenced in a study of T-cell reconstitution after alpha-beta-depleted transplantation in children. Unique molecular identifiers were used to barcode this TCRbeta library. TCRdb recomputed calls from the PCR reads with MiXCR, one row per CDR3 protein. Altogether roughly 610,000 distinct CDR3 sequences are present, 10% to 13% being singletons, with the ten largest covering 4% to 5%. The sequencing here drew on PBMCs from the stem cell graft donor, taken from the stem cell graft. The origin of the receptors is a human donor who donated a stem cell graft to a child with acute myeloid leukemia.

The chain has TRBV4-2 and TRBJ1-1; D unclear. Germline V gene lookup returns CDR1 LGHNA and CDR2 YNFKEQ. V dropped 5 bases and J dropped 0 bases, with 10 bases sitting between them. The CDR3 runs to 14 residues. The CDR3 here is CASSAQLMNTEAFF. The CDR3, as DNA: TGTGCCAGCAGCGCACAGCTGATGAACACTGAAGCTTTCTTT.

This clonotype was seen ten or more times. V is TRBV20-1 and J is TRBJ2-3; D call uncertain. Germline CDR1 is DFQATT and CDR2 is SNEGSKA (reference sequence). CDR3 length equals 13 residues. V lost 6 bases to trimming and J lost 1 base, with 11 bases between them. The CDR3 DNA sequence: TGCAGTGCGTCCCATGGCGGCACAGATACGCAGTATTTT. Amino acid sequence: CSASHGGTDTQYF.

J is TRBJ1-2 and V is TRBV7-8; the match to TRBD1 covers 9 bases. The CDR3 sequence is 15 residues long. V lost 1 base to trimming and J lost 3 bases; unmatched junction nucleotides: 3. Germline CDR1 SGHVS, CDR2 FQNEAQ. CDR3 nucleotide sequence: TGTGCCAGCAGCTTAGGGGACAGGGACGACTATGGCTACACCTTC. The encoded protein is CASSLGDRDDYGYTF.

This clonotype was counted at least ten times. The chain combines TRBV7-3 with TRBJ2-5; D possibly corresponds to TRBD2 (6 bases). CDR3 length: 13 amino acids. In germline, CDR1 is SGHTA, CDR2 FQGTGA. Trimming took off 2 bases at V and 7 bases at J, with 11 bases between the two ends. CDR3: CASSLGTEGTQYF. CDR3 coding DNA: TGTGCCAGCAGCTTAGGGACTGAGGGGACCCAGTACTTC.

This clonotype was observed a few times. This chain connects TRBV29-1 to TRBJ2-7, with TRBD2 matching over 7 bases. Germline trimming cut 4 bases from V and 0 bases from J; bases unmatched to any gene: 6. The CDR3 loop spans 14 amino acids. The germline gives CDR1 SQVTM, CDR2 ANQGSEA. The CDR3, as DNA: TGCAGCGTTGGGCTAGCGGATAGCTCCTACGAGCAGTACTTC. This sequence encodes CSVGLADSSYEQYF.

This clonotype has a handful of counts. This sequence joins TRBV27 and TRBJ2-1, with D perhaps being TRBD1 or TRBD2 (6 bases each). V lost 6 bases and J lost 15, with 18 bases in between. The CDR3 sequence is 12 residues long. Germline-derived CDR1 and CDR2 are MNHEY and SMNVEV (reference sequence). CDR3 in DNA: TGTGCCAGCAGCTTTCCGAGGGGGAGGTGGTTCTTC. This encodes CASSFPRGRWFF.

The chain recombines TRBV5-5 with TRBJ2-2, with a tentative D call TRBD2 (7 bases). This CDR3 has 15 amino acids. Germline V lookup: CDR1 SGHKS, CDR2 YYEKEE (reference sequence). Between the trimmed V and J ends, which lost 5 bases and 6 bases, there was a span of 17 bases. CDR3 sequence: CASRYREGFPGELFF. CDR3 DNA sequence: TGTGCCAGCAGGTACAGGGAGGGTTTCCCCGGGGAGCTGTTTTTT.

This clonotype occurred many times. The rearrangement uses TRBV12-3 or TRBV12-4 and TRBJ2-7; possibly TRBD2 for D (6 bases). The CDR3 contains 14 residues. V was cut by 6 bases and J by 6 bases, with 18 bases left in between. The CDR3 loop is CASSLSGRLREQYF. CDR3 nucleotide sequence: TGTGCCAGCAGCCTATCCGGGAGACTTCGCGAGCAGTACTTC.

The V and J genes are TRBV9 and TRBJ2-1; D is unresolved. Germline V gives CDR1 SGDLS, CDR2 YYNGEE. V gave up 0 bases and J gave up 10 bases, with 5 bases separating them. The CDR3 length is 11 residues. CDR3 nucleotide sequence: TGTGCCAGCAGCGTAGGCACAGAGCAGTTCTTC. Its protein is CASSVGTEQFF. The complete variable domain, with remaining parts taken from reference TRBV9 and TRBJ2-1, reads DSGVTQTPKHLITATGQRVTLRCSPRSGDLSVYWYQQSLDQGLQFLIQYYNGEERAKGNILERFSAQQFPDLHSELNLSSLELGDSALYFCASSVGTEQFFGPGTRLTVL.

This clonotype was seen at least ten times. The chain links TRBV6-5 to TRBJ1-6; 8 nucleotides align to TRBD1. The ends lost 5 bases at V and 8 bases at J; junction bases unmatched: 11. The CDR3 has 16 amino acids. The germline V gene has CDR1 MNHEY and CDR2 SVGAGI. CDR3 loop: CASSQSVGTGYSPLHF. CDR3 nucleotide sequence: TGTGCCAGCAGTCAGTCCGTGGGGACAGGTTATTCACCCCTCCACTTT.

This chain connects TRBV24-1 to TRBJ2-7, with 9 bases fitting TRBD1. CDR1 KGHDR and CDR2 SFDVKD come from the germline V gene. Germline trimming cut 5 bases from V and 5 bases from J; bases unmatched to any gene: 6. CDR3 size: 14 residues. DNA for the CDR3: TGTGCCACCAGTGGACCGGGACAGGGAAACGAGCAGTACTTC. Protein sequence: CATSGPGQGNEQYF.

This clonotype appeared many times. The chain joins TRBV29-1 to TRBJ2-1; 7 nucleotides line up with TRBD2. V lost 6 bases, J lost 4 bases, and 12 bases stayed unmatched. Per the germline V gene, CDR1 is SQVTM and CDR2 is ANQGSEA. This CDR3 contains 15 residues. CDR3 amino acids: CSVLRSGIDYNEQFF. The DNA of the CDR3 is TGCAGCGTATTAAGAAGCGGGATCGATTACAATGAGCAGTTCTTC.

This clonotype has more than one count but fewer than ten. This chain joins TRBV24-1 and TRBJ2-1; a weak D match, TRBD1 (5 bases). V lost 6 bases to trimming and J lost 9 bases, with 8 bases between them. This CDR3 comprises 11 residues. Germline V lookup: CDR1 KGHDR, CDR2 SFDVKD. The CDR3 spells CATSLGREQFF. The CDR3 nucleotides read TGTGCCACCAGTTTGGGGCGTGAGCAGTTCTTC.

This clonotype was counted ten times or more. The gene calls are TRBV5-6 and TRBJ1-2; perhaps TRBD1 as D (6 bases). Germline V gene lookup returns CDR1 SGHDT and CDR2 YYEEEE. V was pared by 4 bases and J by 4 bases, with 14 bases between. This CDR3 comprises 14 residues. CDR3 sequence (DNA): TGTGCCAGCAGCCCACCTTCGACAGGCTATGGCTACACCTTC. Protein sequence: CASSPPSTGYGYTF.

This clonotype appeared many times. J is TRBJ2-3 and V is TRBV4-3; the D is unclear. Germline V gene lookup returns CDR1 LGHNA and CDR2 YSLEER. V lost 0 bases to trimming and J lost 6 bases, with 7 bases between them. The CDR3 length is 13 residues. As DNA, the CDR3 is TGCGCCAGCAGCCAAGATAGGTGGGATACGCAGTATTTT. It codes for CASSQDRWDTQYF.

The gene calls are TRBV3-1 and TRBJ2-7; 7 nucleotides agree with TRBD1. Germline trimming cut 0 bases from V and 7 bases from J; bases unmatched to any gene: 6. CDR1 LGHDT and CDR2 YNNKEL come from the germline V gene (reference sequence). The length of the CDR3 is 14 residues. The CDR3 reads CASSQDTGVREQYF. DNA of the CDR3: TGTGCCAGCAGCCAAGATACAGGGGTGAGGGAGCAGTACTTC.

A few counts support this clonotype. The V call is TRBV29-1, the J call TRBJ2-3, with D hard to call. CDR1 is SQVTM, CDR2 ANQGSEA, per germline. CDR3 size: 12 residues. Trimming took off 7 bases at V and 1 base at J, with 9 bases between the two ends. The CDR3 reads CSAAKRTDTQYF. The CDR3 coding sequence is TGCAGCGCCGCTAAACGCACAGATACGCAGTATTTT.

This clonotype was counted between two and nine times. The chain employs TRBV18 and TRBJ2-1, with 9 bases that match TRBD2. Unmatched junction bases numbered 15, after V lost 8 bases and J lost 4 bases. Germline V gives CDR1 KGHSH, CDR2 LQKENI. The CDR3 sequence is 17 residues long. The CDR3 sequence: CASHAPEQGLAYNEQFF. The CDR3 coding sequence is TGTGCCAGCCACGCCCCCGAACAGGGACTAGCTTACAATGAGCAGTTCTTC.

The chain joins TRBV20-1 to TRBJ1-1; no reliable D call. V shed 6 bases and J shed 3 bases, with 20 bases lying between them. The germline V gene encodes CDR1 DFQATT and CDR2 SNEGSKA (reference sequence). There are 15 residues in the CDR3. The chain's CDR3 is CSAPEGLRRDTEAFF. CDR3 nucleotide sequence: TGCAGTGCCCCCGAGGGTTTAAGGCGGGACACTGAAGCTTTCTTT.

This clonotype was recorded at least ten times. The chain is built from TRBV6-1 and TRBJ2-2; 9 nucleotides agree with TRBD1. The CDR3 runs 16 residues. Trimming at V came to 5 bases and at J to 5 bases, leaving 9 bases not matched to a gene. Germline V lookup: CDR1 MNHNS, CDR2 SASEGT. The CDR3 coding sequence is TGTGCCAGCAGTCGTGGGACAGGGTATAAGACCGGGGAGCTGTTTTTT. Residues: CASSRGTGYKTGELFF.

The chain has TRBV5-1 and TRBJ2-1, with D hard to call. V was cut by 2 bases and J by 8 bases, with 20 bases left in between. CDR3 length equals 16 residues. CDR1 is SGHRS and CDR2 is YFSETQ in the germline V gene. The CDR3 loop reads CASSLSSLLGSDEQFF. The CDR3 DNA follows: TGCGCCAGCAGCTTATCGTCACTACTTGGGTCCGATGAGCAGTTCTTC.